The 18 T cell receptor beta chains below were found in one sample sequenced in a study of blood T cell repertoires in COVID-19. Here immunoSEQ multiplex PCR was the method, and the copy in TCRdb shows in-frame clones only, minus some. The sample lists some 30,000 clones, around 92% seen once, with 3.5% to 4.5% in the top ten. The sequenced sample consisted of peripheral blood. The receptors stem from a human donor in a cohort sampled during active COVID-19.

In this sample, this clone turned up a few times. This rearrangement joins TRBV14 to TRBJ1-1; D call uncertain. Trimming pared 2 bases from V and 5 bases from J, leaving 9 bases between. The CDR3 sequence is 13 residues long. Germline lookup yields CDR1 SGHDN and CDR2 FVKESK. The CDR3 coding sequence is TGTGCCAGCAGCCAAAGTACGAGGACTGAAGCTTTCTTT. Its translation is CASSQSTRTEAFF.

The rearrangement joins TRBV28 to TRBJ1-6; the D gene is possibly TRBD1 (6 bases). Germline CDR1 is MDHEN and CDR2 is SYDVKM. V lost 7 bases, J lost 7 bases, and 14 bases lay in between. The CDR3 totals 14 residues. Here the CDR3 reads CASIQDSMNSPLHF. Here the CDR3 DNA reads TGTGCCAGCATCCAGGACAGCATGAATTCACCCCTCCACTTT.

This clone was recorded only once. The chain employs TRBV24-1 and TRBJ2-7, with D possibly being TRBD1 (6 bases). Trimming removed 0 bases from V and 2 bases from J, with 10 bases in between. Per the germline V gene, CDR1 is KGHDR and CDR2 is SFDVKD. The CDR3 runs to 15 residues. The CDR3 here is CATSDLRQVPYEQYF. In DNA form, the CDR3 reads TGTGCCACCAGTGATTTGCGACAGGTCCCCTACGAGCAGTACTTC.

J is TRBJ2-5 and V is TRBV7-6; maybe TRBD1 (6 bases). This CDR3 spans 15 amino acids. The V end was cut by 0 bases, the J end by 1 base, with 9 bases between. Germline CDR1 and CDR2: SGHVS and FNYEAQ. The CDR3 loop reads CASSLAGTLQETQYF. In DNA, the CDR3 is TGTGCCAGCAGCTTAGCCGGGACACTCCAAGAGACCCAGTACTTC.

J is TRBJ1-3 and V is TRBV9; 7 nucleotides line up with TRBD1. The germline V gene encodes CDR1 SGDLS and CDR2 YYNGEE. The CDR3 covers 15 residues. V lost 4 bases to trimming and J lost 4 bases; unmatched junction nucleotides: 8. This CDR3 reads CASSLGQVWGNTIYF. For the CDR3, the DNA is TGTGCCAGCAGCCTTGGACAGGTCTGGGGAAACACCATATATTTT.

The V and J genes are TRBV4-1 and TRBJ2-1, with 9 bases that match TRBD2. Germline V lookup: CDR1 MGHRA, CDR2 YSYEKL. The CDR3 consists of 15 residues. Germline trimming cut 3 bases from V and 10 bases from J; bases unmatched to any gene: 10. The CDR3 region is CASSQEGAGGLEQFF. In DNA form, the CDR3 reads TGCGCCAGCAGCCAGGAGGGAGCGGGGGGCTTGGAGCAGTTCTTC.

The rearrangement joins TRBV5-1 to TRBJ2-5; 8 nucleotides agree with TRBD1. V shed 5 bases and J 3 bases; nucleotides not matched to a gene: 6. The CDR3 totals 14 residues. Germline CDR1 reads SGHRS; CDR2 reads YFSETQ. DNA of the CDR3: TGCGCCAGCAGTTGGGACAGGACCGAAGAGACCCAGTACTTC. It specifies CASSWDRTEETQYF.

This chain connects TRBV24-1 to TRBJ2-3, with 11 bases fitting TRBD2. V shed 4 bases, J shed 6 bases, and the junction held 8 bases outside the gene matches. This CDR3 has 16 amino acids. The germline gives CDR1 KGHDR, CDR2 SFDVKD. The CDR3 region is CATSDQGTSGSDTQYF. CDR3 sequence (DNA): TGTGCCACCAGTGACCAGGGGACTAGCGGTTCTGATACGCAGTATTTT.

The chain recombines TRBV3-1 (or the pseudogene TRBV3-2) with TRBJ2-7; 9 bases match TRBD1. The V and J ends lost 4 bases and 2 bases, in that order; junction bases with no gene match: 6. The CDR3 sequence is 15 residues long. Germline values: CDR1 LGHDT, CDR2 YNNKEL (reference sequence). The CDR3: CASSPTGGAAYEQYF. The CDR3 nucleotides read TGTGCCAGCAGCCCTACAGGGGGCGCGGCCTACGAGCAGTACTTC.

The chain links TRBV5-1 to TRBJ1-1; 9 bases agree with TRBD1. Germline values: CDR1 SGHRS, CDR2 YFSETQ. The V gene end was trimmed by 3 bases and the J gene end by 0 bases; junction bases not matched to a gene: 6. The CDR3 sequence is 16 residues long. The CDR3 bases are TGCGCCAGCAGCTGGGGGACAGGGAGCGTGAACACTGAAGCTTTCTTT. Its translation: CASSWGTGSVNTEAFF.

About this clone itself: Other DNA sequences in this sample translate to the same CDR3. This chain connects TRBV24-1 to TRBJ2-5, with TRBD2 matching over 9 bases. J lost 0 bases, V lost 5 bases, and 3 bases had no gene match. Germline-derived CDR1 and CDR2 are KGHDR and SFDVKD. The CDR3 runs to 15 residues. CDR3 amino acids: CATSASGGYQETQYF. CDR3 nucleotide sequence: TGTGCCACCAGTGCAAGCGGGGGGTACCAAGAGACCCAGTACTTC.

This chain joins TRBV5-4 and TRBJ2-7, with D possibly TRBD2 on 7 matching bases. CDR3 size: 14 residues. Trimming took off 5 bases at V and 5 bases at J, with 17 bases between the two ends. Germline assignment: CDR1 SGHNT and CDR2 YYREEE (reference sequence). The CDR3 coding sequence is TGTGCCAGCAGAATTGACCGGGGGGCCCACGAGCAGTACTTC. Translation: CASRIDRGAHEQYF. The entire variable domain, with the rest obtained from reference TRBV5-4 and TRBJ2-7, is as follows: ETGVTQSPTHLIKTRGQQVTLRCSSQSGHNTVSWYQQALGQGPQFIFQYYREEENGRGNFPPRFSGLQFPNYSSELNVNALELDDSALYLCASRIDRGAHEQYFGPGTRLTVT.

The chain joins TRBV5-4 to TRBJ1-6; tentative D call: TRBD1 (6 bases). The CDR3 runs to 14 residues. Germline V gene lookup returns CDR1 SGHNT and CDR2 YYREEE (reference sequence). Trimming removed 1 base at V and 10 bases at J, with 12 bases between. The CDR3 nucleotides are TGTGCCAGCAGCTTGAGGGAGGGGGGATCACCCCTCCACTTT. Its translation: CASSLREGGSPLHF.

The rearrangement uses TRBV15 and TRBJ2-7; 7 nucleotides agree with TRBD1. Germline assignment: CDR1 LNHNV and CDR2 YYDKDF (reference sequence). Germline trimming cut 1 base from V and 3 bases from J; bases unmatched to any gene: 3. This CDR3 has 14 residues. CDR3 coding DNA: TGTGCCACCAGCAGAGGAGGGGACAGCTACGAGCAGTACTTC. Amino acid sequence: CATSRGGDSYEQYF.

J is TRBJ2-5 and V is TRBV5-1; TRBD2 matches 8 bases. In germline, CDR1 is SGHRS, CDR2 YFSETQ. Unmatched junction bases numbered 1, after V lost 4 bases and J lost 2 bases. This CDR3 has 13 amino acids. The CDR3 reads CASSPSGQETQYF. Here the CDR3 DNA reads TGCGCCAGCAGCCCTAGCGGGCAAGAGACCCAGTACTTC.

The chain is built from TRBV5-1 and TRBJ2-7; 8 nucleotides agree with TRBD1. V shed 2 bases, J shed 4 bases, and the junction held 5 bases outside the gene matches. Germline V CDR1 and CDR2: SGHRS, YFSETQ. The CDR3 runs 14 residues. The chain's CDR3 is CASSLGQGRYEQYF. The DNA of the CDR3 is TGCGCCAGCAGCTTAGGACAGGGTCGGTACGAGCAGTACTTC.

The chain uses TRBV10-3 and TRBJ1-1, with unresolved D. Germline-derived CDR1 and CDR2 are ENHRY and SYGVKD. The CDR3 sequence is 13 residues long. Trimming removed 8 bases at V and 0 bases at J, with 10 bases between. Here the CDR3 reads CAIGGPLNTEAFF. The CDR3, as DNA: TGTGCCATCGGTGGGCCGTTGAACACTGAAGCTTTCTTT.

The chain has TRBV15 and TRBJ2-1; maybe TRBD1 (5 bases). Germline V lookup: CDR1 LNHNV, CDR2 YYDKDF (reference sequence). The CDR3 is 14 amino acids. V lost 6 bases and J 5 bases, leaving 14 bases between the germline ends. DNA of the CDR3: TGTGCCACCAGTCCCGACAGAGTAGACAATGAGCAGTTCTTC. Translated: CATSPDRVDNEQFF.